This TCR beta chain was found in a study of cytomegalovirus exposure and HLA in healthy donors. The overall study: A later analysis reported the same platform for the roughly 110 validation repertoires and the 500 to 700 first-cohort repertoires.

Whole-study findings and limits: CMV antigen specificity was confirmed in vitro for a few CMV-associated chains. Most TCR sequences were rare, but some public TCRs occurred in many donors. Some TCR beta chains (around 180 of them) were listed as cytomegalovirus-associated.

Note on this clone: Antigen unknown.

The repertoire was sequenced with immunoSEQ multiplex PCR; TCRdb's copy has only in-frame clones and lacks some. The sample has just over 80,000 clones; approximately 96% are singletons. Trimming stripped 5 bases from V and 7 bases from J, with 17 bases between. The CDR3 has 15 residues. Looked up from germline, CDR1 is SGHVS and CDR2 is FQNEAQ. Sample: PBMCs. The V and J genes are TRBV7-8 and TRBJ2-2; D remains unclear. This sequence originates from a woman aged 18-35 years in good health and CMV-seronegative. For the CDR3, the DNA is TGTGCCAGCAGCGCCCGACTTGAGATCGGCGGGGAGCTGTTTTTT. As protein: CASSARLEIGGELFF.